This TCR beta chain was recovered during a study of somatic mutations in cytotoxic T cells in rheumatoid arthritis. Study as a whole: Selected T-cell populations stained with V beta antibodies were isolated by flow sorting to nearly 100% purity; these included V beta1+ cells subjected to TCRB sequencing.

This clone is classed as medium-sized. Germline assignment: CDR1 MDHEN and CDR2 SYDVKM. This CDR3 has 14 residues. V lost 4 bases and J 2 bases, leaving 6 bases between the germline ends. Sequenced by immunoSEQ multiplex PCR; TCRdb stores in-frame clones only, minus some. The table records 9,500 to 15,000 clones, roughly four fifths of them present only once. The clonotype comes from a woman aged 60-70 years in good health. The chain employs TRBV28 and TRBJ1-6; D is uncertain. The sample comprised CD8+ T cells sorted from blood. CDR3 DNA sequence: TGTGCCAGCAGTTCCGGGACCTATAATTCACCCCTCCACTTT. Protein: CASSSGTYNSPLHF.